The entry that follows covers one T cell receptor (beta chain) sequence. Original processing methods: By means of reference gene primer amplification, nucleated cell counts were estimated. The method was immunoSEQ multiplex PCR; TCRdb's version includes in-frame clones alone and lacks a portion of them. The V and J calls and clone size are taken from that table; D and trimming were inferred from the DNA. The data show hundreds of thousands of clones, with 87% seen just once and over 6% held by the top ten. This entry comes from a study of blood T cell repertoires in COVID-19. Study-wide background: Spain, Italy and the United States supplied samples that represented acute and convalescent COVID-19. T cells, B-cell-depleted T cells, or PBMCs supplied cDNA or gDNA.

Trimming stripped 4 bases from V and 0 bases from J, with 13 bases between. There are 14 residues in the CDR3. The germline V gene has CDR1 GTSNPN and CDR2 SVGIG (reference sequence). The gene calls are TRBV30 and TRBJ2-7, with D possibly TRBD1 on 6 matching bases. The clonotype comes from a woman between 50 and 59 years old with COVID-19, enrolled during active disease. Sample: peripheral blood. CDR3 sequence (DNA): TGTGCCTGGAAGGGGGTGGCCAACTCCTACGAGCAGTACTTC. Amino acids: CAWKGVANSYEQYF.